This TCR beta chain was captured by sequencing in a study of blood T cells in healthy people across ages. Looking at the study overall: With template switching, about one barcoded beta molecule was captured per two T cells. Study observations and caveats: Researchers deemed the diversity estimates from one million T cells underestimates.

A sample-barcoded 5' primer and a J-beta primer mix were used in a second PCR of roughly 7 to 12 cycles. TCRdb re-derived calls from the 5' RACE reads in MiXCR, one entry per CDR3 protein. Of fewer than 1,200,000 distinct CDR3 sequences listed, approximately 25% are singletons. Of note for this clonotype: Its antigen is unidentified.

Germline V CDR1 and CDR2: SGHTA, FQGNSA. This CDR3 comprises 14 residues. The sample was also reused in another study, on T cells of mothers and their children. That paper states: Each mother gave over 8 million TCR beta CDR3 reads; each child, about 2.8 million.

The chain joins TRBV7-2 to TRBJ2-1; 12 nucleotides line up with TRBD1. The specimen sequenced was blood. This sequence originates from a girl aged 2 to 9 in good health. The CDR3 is CVILRDRGLNEQFF. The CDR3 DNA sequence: TGTGTCATACTCCGGGACAGGGGGCTGAATGAGCAGTTCTTC.